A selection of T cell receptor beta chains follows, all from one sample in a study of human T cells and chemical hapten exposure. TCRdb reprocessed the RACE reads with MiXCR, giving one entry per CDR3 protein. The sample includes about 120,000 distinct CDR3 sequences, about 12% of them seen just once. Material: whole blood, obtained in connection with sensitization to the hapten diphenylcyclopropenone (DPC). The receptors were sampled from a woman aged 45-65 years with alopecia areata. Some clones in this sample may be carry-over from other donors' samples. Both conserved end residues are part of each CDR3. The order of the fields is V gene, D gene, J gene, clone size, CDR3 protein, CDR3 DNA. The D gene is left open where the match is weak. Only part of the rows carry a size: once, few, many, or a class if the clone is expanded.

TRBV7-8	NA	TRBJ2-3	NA	CASSLGAGSGSDTQYF	TGTGCCAGCAGCTTAGGGGCCGGGAGTGGGTCAGATACGCAGTATTTT
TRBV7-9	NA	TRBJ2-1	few	CASSFFAGETSPFF	TGTGCCAGCAGCTTCTTTGCAGGGGAAACTTCTCCGTTCTTC
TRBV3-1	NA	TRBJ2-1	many	CASSQEGSWEQFF	TGTGCCAGCAGCCAAGAAGGATCCTGGGAGCAGTTCTTC
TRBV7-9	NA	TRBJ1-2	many	CASSLLLGDGAYGYTF	TGTGCCAGCAGCTTATTGCTTGGGGACGGGGCCTATGGCTACACCTTC
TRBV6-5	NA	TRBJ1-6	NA	CASSYRTYLSYNSPLHF	TGTGCCAGCAGTTACCGGACATACCTCTCCTATAATTCACCCCTCCACTTT
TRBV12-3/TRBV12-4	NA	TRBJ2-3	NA	CASSLVPRGDTQYF	TGTGCCAGCAGTTTAGTCCCGAGGGGAGATACGCAGTATTTT
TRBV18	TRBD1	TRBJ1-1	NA	CASSPERTGAPQAFF	TGTGCCAGCTCACCAGAAAGGACAGGCGCCCCCCAAGCTTTCTTT
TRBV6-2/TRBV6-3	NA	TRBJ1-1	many	CASSRANTEAFF	TGTGCCAGCAGTCGGGCCAACACTGAAGCTTTCTTT
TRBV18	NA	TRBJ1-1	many	CASSPREISNTEAFF	TGTGCCAGCTCACCCCGGGAGATTTCGAACACTGAAGCTTTCTTT
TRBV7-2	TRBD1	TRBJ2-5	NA	CASSLIEPGQGFQTQYF	TGTGCCAGCAGCCTAATAGAACCGGGACAGGGGTTTCAGACCCAGTACTTC
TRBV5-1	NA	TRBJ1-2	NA	CASSPGTVRYGYTF	TGCGCCAGCAGCCCGGGGACGGTTAGATATGGCTACACCTTC
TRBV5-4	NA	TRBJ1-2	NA	CASSLSRTDYGYTF	TGTGCCAGCAGCTTGTCAAGGACCGACTATGGCTACACCTTC
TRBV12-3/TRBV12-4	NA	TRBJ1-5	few	CASSLGHGQGSNQPQHF	TGTGCCAGCAGTTTAGGACATGGGCAGGGGAGCAATCAGCCCCAGCATTTT
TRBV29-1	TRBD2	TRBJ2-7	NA	CSVEKRGEGYEQYF	TGCAGCGTTGAGAAACGGGGGGAAGGCTACGAGCAGTACTTC
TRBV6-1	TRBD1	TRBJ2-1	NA	CASSPRTGGYNEQFF	TGTGCCAGCAGCCCCAGGACAGGGGGGTACAATGAGCAGTTCTTC
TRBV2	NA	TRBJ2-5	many	CASSDKSSQETQYF	TGTGCCAGCAGTGATAAAAGCAGCCAAGAGACCCAGTACTTC
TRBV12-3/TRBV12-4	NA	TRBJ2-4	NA	CASSLSGEAKNIQYF	TGTGCCAGCAGTTTATCTGGGGAAGCCAAAAACATTCAGTACTTC
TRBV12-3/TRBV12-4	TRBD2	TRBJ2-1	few	CASSLAGAPSYNEQFF	TGTGCCAGCAGCCTAGCGGGAGCGCCCTCCTACAATGAGCAGTTCTTC
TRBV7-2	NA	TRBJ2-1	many	CASSLSWGPPNEQFF	TGTGCCAGCAGCTTATCGTGGGGCCCCCCCAATGAGCAGTTCTTC
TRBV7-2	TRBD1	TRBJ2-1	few	CASSPGTGSYEQFF	TGTGCCAGCAGCCCAGGGACAGGGTCCTATGAGCAGTTCTTC
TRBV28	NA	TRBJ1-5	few	CASSLTSSNQPQHF	TGTGCCAGCAGTTTGACATCGAGTAATCAGCCCCAGCATTTT
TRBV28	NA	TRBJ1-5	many	CASSTPQGSQPQHF	TGTGCCAGCAGTACCCCGCAGGGGAGTCAGCCCCAGCATTTT
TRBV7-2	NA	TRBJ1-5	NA	CASSSDRPNQPQHF	TGTGCCAGCAGCTCAGACAGACCCAATCAGCCCCAGCATTTT
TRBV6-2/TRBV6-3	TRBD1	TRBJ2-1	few	CASSPGQEQFF	TGTGCCAGCAGTCCGGGACAGGAGCAGTTCTTC
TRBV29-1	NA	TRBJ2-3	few	CSVEDEATDTQYF	TGCAGCGTTGAAGATGAGGCTACAGATACGCAGTATTTT
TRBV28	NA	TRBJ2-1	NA	CASSSPGGHEQFF	TGTGCCAGCAGTTCGCCAGGAGGGCATGAGCAGTTCTTC